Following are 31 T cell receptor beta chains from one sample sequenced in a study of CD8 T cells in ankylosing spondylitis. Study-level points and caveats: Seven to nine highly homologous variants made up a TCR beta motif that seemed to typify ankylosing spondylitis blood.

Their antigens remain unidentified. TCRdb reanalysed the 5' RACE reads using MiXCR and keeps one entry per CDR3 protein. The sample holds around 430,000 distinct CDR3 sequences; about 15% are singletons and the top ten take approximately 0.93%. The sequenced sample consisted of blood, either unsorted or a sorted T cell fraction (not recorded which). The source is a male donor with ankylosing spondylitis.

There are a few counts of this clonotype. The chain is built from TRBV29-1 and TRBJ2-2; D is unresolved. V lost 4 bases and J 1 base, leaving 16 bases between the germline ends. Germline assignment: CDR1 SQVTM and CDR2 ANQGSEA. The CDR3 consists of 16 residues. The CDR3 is CSVGVEHYLNTGELFF. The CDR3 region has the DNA TGCAGCGTTGGAGTAGAACATTACCTGAACACCGGGGAGCTGTTTTTT.

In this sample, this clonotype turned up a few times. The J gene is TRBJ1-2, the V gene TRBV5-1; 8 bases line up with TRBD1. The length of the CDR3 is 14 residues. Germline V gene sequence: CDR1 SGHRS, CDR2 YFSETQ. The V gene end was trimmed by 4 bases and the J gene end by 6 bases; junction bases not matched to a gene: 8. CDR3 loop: CASSAGGRGDGYTF. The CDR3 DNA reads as TGCGCCAGCAGCGCAGGGGGCAGGGGTGATGGCTACACCTTC.

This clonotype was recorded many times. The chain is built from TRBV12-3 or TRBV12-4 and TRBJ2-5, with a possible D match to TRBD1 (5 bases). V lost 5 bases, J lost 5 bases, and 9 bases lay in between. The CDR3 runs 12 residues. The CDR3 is CASSGAEETQYF. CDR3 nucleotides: TGTGCCAGCAGTGGGGCGGAGGAGACCCAGTACTTC.

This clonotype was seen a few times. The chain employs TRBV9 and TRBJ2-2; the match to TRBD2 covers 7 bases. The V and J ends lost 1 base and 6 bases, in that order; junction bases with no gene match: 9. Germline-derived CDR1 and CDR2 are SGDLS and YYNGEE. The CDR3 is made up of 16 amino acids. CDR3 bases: TGTGCCAGCAGCGTATGGGGCGGGAGTAAGGCCGGGGAGCTGTTTTTT. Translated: CASSVWGGSKAGELFF.

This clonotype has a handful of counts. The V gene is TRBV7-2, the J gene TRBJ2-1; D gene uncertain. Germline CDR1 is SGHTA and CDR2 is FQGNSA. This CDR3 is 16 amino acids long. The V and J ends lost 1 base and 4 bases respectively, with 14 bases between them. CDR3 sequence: CASSLVPGPLYNEQFF. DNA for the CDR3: TGTGCCAGCAGCTTAGTACCAGGTCCCCTTTACAATGAGCAGTTCTTC.

CDR3 protein: CASRWGGTNTGELFF. As DNA, the CDR3 is TGTGCCAGCAGGTGGGGGGGGACGAACACCGGGGAGCTGTTTTTT. The gene calls are TRBV7-2 and TRBJ2-2; 7 bases line up with TRBD2. Looked up from germline, CDR1 is SGHTA and CDR2 is FQGNSA. The CDR3 has 15 residues. The V gene end was trimmed by 6 bases and the J gene end by 0 bases; junction bases not matched to a gene: 4. Full variable domain (missing parts from reference TRBV7-2 and TRBJ2-2): GAGVSQSPSNKVTEKGKDVELRCDPISGHTALYWYRQSLGQGLEFLIYFQGNSAPDKSGLPSDRFSAERTGGSVSTLTIQRTQQEDSAVYLCASRWGGTNTGELFFGEGSRLTVL.

The CDR3 sequence: CASKQRTDTQYF. The CDR3 DNA is TGTGCCAGCAAGCAGCGGACAGATACGCAGTATTTT. The J gene is TRBJ2-3, the V gene TRBV12-3 or TRBV12-4; D possibly corresponds to TRBD2 (5 bases). Trimming took 7 bases from V and 3 from J, leaving 8 bases between them. The CDR3 totals 12 residues.

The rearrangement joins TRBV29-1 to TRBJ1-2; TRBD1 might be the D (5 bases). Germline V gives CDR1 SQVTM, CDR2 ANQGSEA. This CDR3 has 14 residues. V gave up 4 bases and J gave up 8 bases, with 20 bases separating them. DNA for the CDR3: TGCAGCGTTGTAGGCCAGGGCAGTGGTATCGGCTACACCTTC. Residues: CSVVGQGSGIGYTF.

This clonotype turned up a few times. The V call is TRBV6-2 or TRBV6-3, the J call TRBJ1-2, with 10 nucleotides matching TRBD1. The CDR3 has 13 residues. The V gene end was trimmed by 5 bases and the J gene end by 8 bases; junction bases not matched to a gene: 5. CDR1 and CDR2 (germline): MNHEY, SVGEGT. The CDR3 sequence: CASSPGTGVGYTF. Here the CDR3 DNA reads TGTGCCAGCAGTCCCGGGACAGGGGTCGGCTACACCTTC.

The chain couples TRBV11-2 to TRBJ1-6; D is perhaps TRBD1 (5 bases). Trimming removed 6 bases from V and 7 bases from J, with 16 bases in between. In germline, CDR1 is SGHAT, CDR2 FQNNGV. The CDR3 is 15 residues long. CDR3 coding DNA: TGTGCCAGCAGACCTACTATGGGGGTAAATTCACCCCTCCACTTT. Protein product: CASRPTMGVNSPLHF. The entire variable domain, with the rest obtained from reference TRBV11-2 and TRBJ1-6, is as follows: EAGVAQSPRYKIIEKRQSVAFWCNPISGHATLYWYQQILGQGPKLLIQFQNNGVVDDSQLPKDRFSAERLKGVDSTLKIQPAKLEDSAVYLCASRPTMGVNSPLHFGNGTRLTVT.

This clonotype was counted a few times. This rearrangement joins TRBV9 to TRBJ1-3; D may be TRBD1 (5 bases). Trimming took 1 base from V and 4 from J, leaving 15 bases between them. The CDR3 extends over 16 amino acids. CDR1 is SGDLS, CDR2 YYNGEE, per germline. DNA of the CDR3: TGTGCCAGCAGCGTACCCCCGGGGGGTCCCGGAAACACCATATATTTT. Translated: CASSVPPGGPGNTIYF.

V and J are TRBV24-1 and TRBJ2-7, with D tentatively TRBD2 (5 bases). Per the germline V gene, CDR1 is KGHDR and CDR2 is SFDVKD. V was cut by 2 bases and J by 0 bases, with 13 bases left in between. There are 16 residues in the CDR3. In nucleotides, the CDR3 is TGTGCCACCAGTGATTCCACCGGGGTGAGCTCCTACGAGCAGTACTTC. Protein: CATSDSTGVSSYEQYF.

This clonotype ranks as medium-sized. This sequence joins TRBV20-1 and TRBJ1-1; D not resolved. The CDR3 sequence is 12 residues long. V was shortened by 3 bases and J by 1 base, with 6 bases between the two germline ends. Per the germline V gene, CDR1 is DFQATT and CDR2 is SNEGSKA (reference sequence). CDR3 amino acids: CSARVQNTEAFF. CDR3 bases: TGCAGTGCTAGGGTCCAGAACACTGAAGCTTTCTTT.

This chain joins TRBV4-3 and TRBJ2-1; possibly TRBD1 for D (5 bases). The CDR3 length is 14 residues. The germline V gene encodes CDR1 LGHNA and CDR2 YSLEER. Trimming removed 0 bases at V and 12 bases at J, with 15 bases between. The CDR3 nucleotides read TGCGCCAGCAGCCAAGATAACAGGCCGGTCCCGCAGTTCTTC. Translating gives CASSQDNRPVPQFF.

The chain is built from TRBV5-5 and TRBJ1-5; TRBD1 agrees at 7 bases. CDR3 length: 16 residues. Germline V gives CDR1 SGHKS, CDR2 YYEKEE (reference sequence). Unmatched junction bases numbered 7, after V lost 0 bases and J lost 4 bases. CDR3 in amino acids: CASSLGTGSPNQPQHF. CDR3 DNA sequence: TGTGCCAGCAGCTTGGGGACAGGCTCCCCGAATCAGCCCCAGCATTTT.

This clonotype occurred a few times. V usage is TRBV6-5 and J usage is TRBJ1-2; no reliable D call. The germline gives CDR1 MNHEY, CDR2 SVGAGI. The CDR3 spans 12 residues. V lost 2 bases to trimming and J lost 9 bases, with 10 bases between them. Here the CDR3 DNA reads TGTGCCAGCAGTTACGCGGGTGCGAGCTACACCTTC. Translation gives CASSYAGASYTF.

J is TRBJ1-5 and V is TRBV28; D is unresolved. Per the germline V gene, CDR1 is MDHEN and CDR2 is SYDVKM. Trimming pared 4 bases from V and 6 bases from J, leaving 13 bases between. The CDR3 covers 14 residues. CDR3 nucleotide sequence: TGTGCCAGCAGTTCCCCCCTATCGTCTCAGCCCCAGCATTTT. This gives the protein CASSSPLSSQPQHF.

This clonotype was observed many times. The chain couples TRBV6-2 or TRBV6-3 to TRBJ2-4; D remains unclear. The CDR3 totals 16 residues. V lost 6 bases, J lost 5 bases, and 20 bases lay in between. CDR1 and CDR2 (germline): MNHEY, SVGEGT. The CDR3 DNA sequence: TGTGCCAGCAGCCGGCGACTCCGCGATCCAGAAAACATTCAGTACTTC. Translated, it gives CASSRRLRDPENIQYF.

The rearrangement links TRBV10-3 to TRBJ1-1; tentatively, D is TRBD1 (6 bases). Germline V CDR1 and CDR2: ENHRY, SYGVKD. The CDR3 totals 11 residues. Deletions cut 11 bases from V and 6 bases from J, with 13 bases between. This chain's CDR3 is CAVQQGAEAFF. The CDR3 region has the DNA TGTGCCGTCCAACAGGGAGCTGAAGCTTTCTTT.

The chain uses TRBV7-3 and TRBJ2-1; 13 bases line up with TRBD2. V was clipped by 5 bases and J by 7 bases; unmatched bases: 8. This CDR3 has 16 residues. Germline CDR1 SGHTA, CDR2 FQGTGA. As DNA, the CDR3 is TGTGCCAGCAGCACCCGACTAGCGGGAGGTAGGAATGAGCAGTTCTTC. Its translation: CASSTRLAGGRNEQFF.

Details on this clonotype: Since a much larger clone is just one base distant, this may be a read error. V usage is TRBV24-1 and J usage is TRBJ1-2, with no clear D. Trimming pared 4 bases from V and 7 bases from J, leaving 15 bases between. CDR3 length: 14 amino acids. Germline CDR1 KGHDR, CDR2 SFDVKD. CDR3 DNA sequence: TGTGCCACCAGTGACCCCCCCGCGACGGTTGGCTACACCTTC. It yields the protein CATSDPPATVGYTF.

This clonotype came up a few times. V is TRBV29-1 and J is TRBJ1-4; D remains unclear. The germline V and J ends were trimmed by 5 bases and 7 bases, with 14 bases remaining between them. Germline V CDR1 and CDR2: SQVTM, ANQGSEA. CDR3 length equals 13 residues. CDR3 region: CSVMQTGGEKLFF. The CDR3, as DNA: TGCAGCGTTATGCAGACTGGCGGTGAAAAACTGTTTTTT.

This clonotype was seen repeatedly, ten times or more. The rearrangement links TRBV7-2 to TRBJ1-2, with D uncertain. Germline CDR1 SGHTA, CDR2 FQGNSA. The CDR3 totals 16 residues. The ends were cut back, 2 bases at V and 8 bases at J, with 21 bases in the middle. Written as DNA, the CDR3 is TGTGCCAGCAGCTTAATGGCGTCCGCGACCAGTGGGGGCTACACCTTC. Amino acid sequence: CASSLMASATSGGYTF.

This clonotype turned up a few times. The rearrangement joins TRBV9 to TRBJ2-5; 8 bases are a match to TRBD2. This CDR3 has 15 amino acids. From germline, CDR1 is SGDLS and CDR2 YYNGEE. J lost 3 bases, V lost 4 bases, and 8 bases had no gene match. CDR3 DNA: TGTGCCAGCAGCCCCAGGGGTAGCGGGGAAGAGACCCAGTACTTC. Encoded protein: CASSPRGSGEETQYF.

The CDR3 DNA is TGCGCCAGCAGCTTGTTTCCGGGGGGGATGAATGAGCAGTTCTTC. It codes for CASSLFPGGMNEQFF. This chain uses TRBV5-1 with TRBJ2-1, with 8 bases fitting TRBD2. V lost 1 base, J lost 7 bases, and 7 bases stayed unmatched. The CDR3 contains 15 residues. The V gene's germline CDR1 is SGHRS and CDR2 YFSETQ.

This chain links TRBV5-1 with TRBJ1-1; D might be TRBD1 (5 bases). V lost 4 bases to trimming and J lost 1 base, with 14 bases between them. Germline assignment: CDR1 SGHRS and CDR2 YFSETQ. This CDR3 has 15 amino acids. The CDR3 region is CASSRDGAGNTEAFF. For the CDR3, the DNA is TGCGCCAGCAGCCGGGACGGGGCGGGGAACACTGAAGCTTTCTTT.

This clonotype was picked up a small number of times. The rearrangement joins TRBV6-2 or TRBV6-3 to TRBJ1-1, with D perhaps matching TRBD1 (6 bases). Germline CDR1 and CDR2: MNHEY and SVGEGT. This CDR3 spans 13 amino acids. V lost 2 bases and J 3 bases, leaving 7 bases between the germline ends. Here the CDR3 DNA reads TGTGCCAGCAGTTACGACAGGCACACTGAAGCTTTCTTT. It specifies CASSYDRHTEAFF.

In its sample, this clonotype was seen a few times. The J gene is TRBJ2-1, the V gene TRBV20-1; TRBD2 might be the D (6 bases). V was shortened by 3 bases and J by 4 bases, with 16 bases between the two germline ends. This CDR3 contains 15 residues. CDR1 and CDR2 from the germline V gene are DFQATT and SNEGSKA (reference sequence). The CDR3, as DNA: TGCAGTGCTAGGGGCCGCGGGATTGGGTACAATGAGCAGTTCTTC. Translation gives CSARGRGIGYNEQFF.

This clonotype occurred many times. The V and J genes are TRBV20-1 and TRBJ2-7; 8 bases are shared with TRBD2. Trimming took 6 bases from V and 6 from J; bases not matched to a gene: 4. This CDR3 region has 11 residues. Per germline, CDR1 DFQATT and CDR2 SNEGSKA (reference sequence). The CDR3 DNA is TGCAGTGCCCCAACTAGCGGCGAGCAGTACTTC. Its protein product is CSAPTSGEQYF.

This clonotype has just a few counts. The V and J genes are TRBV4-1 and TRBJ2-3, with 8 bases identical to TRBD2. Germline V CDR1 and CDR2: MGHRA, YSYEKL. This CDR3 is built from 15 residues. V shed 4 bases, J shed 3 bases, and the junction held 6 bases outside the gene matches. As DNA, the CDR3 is TGCGCCAGCAGCCCTAAGCGGGAGTCTACAGATACGCAGTATTTT. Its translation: CASSPKRESTDTQYF.

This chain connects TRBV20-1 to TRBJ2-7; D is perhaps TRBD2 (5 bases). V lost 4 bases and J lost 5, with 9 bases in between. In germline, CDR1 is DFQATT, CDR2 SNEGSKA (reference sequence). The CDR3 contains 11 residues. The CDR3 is CSATLGDEQYF. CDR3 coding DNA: TGCAGTGCTACACTCGGGGACGAGCAGTACTTC.